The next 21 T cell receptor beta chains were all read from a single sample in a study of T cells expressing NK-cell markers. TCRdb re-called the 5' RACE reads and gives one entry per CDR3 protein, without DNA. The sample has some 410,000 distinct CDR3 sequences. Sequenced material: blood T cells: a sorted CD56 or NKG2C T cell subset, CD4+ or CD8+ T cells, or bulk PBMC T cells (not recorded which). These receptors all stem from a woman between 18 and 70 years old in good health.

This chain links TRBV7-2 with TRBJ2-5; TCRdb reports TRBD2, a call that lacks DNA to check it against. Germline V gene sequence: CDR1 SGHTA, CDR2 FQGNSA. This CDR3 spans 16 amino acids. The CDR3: CASSDNKGTRQETQYF.

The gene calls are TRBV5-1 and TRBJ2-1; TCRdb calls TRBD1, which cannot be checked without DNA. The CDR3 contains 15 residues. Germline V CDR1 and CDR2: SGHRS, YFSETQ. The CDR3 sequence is CASSLWGQGANEQFF.

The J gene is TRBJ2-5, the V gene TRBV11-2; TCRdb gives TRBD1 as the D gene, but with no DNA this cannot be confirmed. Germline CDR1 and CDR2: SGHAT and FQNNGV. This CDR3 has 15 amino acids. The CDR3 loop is CASSLDGADGETQYF.

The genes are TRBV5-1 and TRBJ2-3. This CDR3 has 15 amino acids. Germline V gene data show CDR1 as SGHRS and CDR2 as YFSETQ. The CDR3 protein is CASSLGIGSVDTQYF. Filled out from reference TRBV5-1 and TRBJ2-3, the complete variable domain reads KAGVTQTPRYLIKTRGQQVTLSCSPISGHRSVSWYQQTPGQGLQFLFEYFSETQRNKGNFPGRFSGRQFSNSRSEMNVSTLELGDSALYLCASSLGIGSVDTQYFGPGTRLTVL.

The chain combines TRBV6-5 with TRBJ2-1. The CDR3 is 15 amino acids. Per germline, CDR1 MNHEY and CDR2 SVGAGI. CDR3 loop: CASSYIAPVYNEQFF.

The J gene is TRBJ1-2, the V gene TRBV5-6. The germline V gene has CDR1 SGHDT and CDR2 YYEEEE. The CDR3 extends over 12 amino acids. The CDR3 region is CASSLLGDGYTF.

CDR3 residues: CASSTPLLSSYNEQFF. The chain recombines TRBV7-2 with TRBJ2-1; the D call from TCRdb, TRBD1, cannot be confirmed without DNA. The germline CDR1 and CDR2 sequences are SGHTA and FQGNSA. The CDR3 contains 16 residues.

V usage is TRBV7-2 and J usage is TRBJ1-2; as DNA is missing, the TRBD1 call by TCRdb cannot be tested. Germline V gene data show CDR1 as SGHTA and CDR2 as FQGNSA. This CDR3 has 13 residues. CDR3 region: CASSPDRVKRYTF.

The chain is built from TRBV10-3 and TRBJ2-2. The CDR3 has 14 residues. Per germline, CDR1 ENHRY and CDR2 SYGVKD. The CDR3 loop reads CAISDIPNTGELFF.

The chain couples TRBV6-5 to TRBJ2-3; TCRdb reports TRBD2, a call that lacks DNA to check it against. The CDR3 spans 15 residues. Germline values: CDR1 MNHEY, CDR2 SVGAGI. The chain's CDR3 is CASSLVSPSTDTQYF.

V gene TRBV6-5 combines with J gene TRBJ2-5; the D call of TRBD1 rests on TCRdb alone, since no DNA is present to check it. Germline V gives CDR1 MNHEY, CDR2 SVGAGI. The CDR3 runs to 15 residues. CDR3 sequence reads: CASSSIRGREETQYF.

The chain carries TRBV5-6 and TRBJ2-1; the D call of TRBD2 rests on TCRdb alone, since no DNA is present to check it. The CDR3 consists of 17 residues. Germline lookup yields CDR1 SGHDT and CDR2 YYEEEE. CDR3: CASSLVGTSGGYNEQFF.

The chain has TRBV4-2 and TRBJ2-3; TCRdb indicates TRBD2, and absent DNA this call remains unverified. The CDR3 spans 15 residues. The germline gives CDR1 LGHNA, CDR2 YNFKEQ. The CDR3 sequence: CATRTSGTGGDTQYF.

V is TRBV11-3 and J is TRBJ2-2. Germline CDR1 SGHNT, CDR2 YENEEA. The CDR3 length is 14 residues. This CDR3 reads CASSFQANTGELFF.

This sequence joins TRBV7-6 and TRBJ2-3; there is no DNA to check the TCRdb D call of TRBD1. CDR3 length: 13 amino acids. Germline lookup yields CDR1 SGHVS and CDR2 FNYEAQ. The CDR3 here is CASSLAGRDTQYF.

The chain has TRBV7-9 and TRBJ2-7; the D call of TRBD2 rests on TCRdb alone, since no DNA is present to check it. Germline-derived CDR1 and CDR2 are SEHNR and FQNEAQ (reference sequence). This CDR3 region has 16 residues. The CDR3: CASSLGAGGTNYEQYF.

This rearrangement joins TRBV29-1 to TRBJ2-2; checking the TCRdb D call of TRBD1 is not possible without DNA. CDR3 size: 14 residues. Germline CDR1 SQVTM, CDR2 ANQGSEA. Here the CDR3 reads CSATPDINTGELFF.

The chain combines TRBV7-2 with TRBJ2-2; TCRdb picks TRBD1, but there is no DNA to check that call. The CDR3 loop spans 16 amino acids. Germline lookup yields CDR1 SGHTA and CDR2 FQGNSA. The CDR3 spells CASSPRTGGRTGELFF.

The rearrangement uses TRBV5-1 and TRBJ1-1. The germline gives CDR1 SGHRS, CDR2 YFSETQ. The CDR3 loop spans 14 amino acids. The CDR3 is CASSLNAENTEAFF.

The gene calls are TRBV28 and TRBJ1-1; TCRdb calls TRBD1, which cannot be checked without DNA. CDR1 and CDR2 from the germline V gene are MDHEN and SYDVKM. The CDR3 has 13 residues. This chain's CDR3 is CASSKDSPTEAFF.

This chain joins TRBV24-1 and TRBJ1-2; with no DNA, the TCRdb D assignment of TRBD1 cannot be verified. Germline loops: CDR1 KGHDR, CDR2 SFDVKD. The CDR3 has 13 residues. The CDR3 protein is CATSVDRYYGYTF.